This passage covers 32 T cell receptor beta chains from one sample sequenced in a study of OX40 agonist ivuxolimab in advanced cancers. TCRdb's copy holds only in-frame clones and misses some; the assay was immunoSEQ multiplex PCR. The sample yields over 50,000 clones, 86% seen once. The specimen was CD4+ or CD8+ T cells sorted from blood, collected in a trial of the OX40 agonist ivuxolimab. These receptor sequences come from an adult with an advanced solid tumor such as melanoma, head and neck, liver or kidney cancer.

The chain has TRBV6-5 and TRBJ2-7, with a tentative D call TRBD2 (6 bases). V lost 2 bases and J 7 bases, leaving 9 bases between the germline ends. Per the germline V gene, CDR1 is MNHEY and CDR2 is SVGAGI. CDR3 size: 12 residues. The CDR3 here is CASSYRGREQYF. Written as DNA, the CDR3 is TGTGCCAGCAGTTACCGAGGGAGGGAGCAGTACTTC.

About this clone: This clone may be a read error of a much larger clone one base away. The sample contains more than one DNA sequence encoding this CDR3. The genes are TRBV6-5 and TRBJ1-1, with 7 bases fitting TRBD1. Unmatched junction bases numbered 2, after V lost 4 bases and J lost 3 bases. CDR1 is MNHEY and CDR2 is SVGAGI in the germline V gene. The CDR3 contains 13 residues. CDR3 in amino acids: CASSSTGDTEAFF. In DNA, the CDR3 is TGTGCCAGCAGTTCAACAGGGGACACTGAAGCTTTCTTT.

V and J are TRBV29-1 and TRBJ1-5, with a tentative D call TRBD1 (5 bases). CDR1 and CDR2 from the germline V gene are SQVTM and ANQGSEA. The V gene lost 6 bases and the J gene lost 1 base, with 10 bases spanning the gap. The CDR3 spans 13 residues. The CDR3 bases are TGCAGCGTCTGGGACGGGAGCAATCAGCCCCAGCATTTT. This sequence encodes CSVWDGSNQPQHF.

The chain combines TRBV7-8 with TRBJ2-7; 7 bases match TRBD2. Germline V gene data show CDR1 as SGHVS and CDR2 as FQNEAQ. This CDR3 is 14 amino acids long. After removal of 3 bases from V and 7 bases from J, the junction contained 9 bases not matched to a gene. The CDR3 DNA is TGTGCCAGCAGCTTCCGGGTCCCGGGGGGAGAGCAGTACTTC. Protein product: CASSFRVPGGEQYF.

The V gene is TRBV20-1, the J gene TRBJ1-1, with unresolved D. The ends were cut back, 7 bases at V and 8 bases at J, with 14 bases in the middle. This CDR3 is built from 11 residues. Germline V lookup: CDR1 DFQATT, CDR2 SNEGSKA (reference sequence). CDR3: CSEPGGWEAFF. Written as DNA, the CDR3 is TGCAGTGAACCGGGTGGATGGGAAGCTTTCTTT.

This clone was observed once. The gene calls are TRBV4-3 and TRBJ1-5; D remains ambiguous. The CDR3 runs 16 residues. Trimming removed 0 bases at V and 6 bases at J, with 15 bases between. The V gene's germline CDR1 is LGHNA and CDR2 YSLEER. This chain's CDR3 is CASSQDRVSRSQPQHF. The CDR3, as DNA: TGCGCCAGCAGCCAAGATCGGGTATCGCGTAGTCAGCCCCAGCATTTT.

The chain employs TRBV13 and TRBJ1-2; weak D call: TRBD1 (6 bases). Germline lookup yields CDR1 PRHDT and CDR2 FYEKMQ (reference sequence). The CDR3 consists of 16 residues. Trimming shortened V by 5 bases and J by 10 bases, and 26 bases separated the two germline ends. CDR3 sequence (DNA): TGTGCCAGCAGCCCGCCAAGCCGGCCAGGGGAGGATGACTACACCTTC. It translates to CASSPPSRPGEDDYTF.

The chain links TRBV7-2 to TRBJ2-7; 7 positions agree with TRBD1. The V gene's germline CDR1 is SGHTA and CDR2 FQGNSA. This CDR3 has 14 amino acids. The trim removed 5 bases at V and 2 bases at J, leaving 6 bases unmatched. The CDR3 DNA follows: TGTGCCAGCAGCAGTACAGGGGTGACCTACGAGCAGTACTTC. Translating it yields CASSSTGVTYEQYF.

The chain carries TRBV4-3 and TRBJ1-3; D is undetermined. The CDR3 is 17 amino acids. V was clipped by 0 bases and J by 4 bases, with 16 bases between them. The V gene's germline CDR1 is LGHNA and CDR2 YSLEER. CDR3 protein: CASSQDLLSVGGNTIYF. The CDR3 region has the DNA TGCGCCAGCAGCCAAGATCTACTCTCGGTCGGAGGAAACACCATATATTTT.

The CDR3 region is CASSLQGDGNTIYF. CDR3 nucleotides: TGTGCCAGCAGTTTACAGGGGGATGGAAACACCATATATTTT. This rearrangement joins TRBV7-9 to TRBJ1-3; 8 bases are shared with TRBD1. The germline gives CDR1 SEHNR, CDR2 FQNEAQ (reference sequence). CDR3 length: 14 residues. V trimming: 6 bases; J trimming: 3 bases; junction bases outside the gene matches: 4.

This clone appeared a single time. V gene TRBV4-1 combines with J gene TRBJ1-1, with D possibly matching TRBD1 (5 bases). Germline values: CDR1 MGHRA, CDR2 YSYEKL. Trimming left V 3 bases short and J 1 base short, with 15 bases between. This CDR3 region has 16 residues. The chain's CDR3 is CASSQYRDGTNTEAFF. DNA for the CDR3: TGCGCCAGCAGCCAGTACCGGGACGGGACGAACACTGAAGCTTTCTTT.

This rearrangement joins TRBV7-8 to TRBJ1-5, with D tentatively TRBD1 (6 bases). This CDR3 comprises 18 residues. Germline V CDR1 and CDR2: SGHVS, FQNEAQ. V lost 5 bases and J 0 bases, leaving 20 bases between the germline ends. The CDR3 region is CASSRSPGQTTSNQPQHF. The CDR3 coding sequence is TGTGCCAGCAGCCGTTCTCCGGGACAAACTACTAGCAATCAGCCCCAGCATTTT.

The chain couples TRBV4-3 to TRBJ1-2, with 10 bases lining up with TRBD1. In germline, CDR1 is LGHNA, CDR2 YSLEER. CDR3 length equals 14 residues. V was pared by 1 base and J by 4 bases, with 0 bases of the junction left unmatched. The CDR3 DNA reads TGCGCCAGCAGCCAAGGGACAGGGGGCTATGGCTACACCTTC. Residues: CASSQGTGGYGYTF.

This chain links TRBV5-6 with TRBJ2-3; possible D gene TRBD2, 6 bases. The CDR3 consists of 15 residues. Looked up from germline, CDR1 is SGHDT and CDR2 is YYEEEE. Between the trimmed V and J ends, which lost 2 bases and 1 base, there was a span of 11 bases. The CDR3 DNA sequence: TGTGCCAGCAGCTTAGGGTGGGGGGGCACAGATACGCAGTATTTT. Protein product: CASSLGWGGTDTQYF.

This chain links TRBV29-1 with TRBJ1-2; TRBD1 might be the D (6 bases). The V end lost 7 bases, the J end lost 5 bases, and 26 bases lay between the germline ends. Germline CDR1 SQVTM, CDR2 ANQGSEA. The CDR3 loop spans 16 amino acids. The CDR3 nucleotides are TGCAGCGCCGGTTTGAACAGGCAGGGGATTAGGTATGGCTACACCTTC. Translated: CSAGLNRQGIRYGYTF.

As to this clone: The CDR3 end shows no conserved phenylalanine or tryptophan, and so a read error is likely. The CDR3 loop reads CASSLLRMGGSPLHL. For the CDR3, the DNA is TGTGCCAGCAGCTTGTTAAGGATGGGGGGATCACCCCTCCACCTT. J is TRBJ1-6 and V is TRBV5-6; D is perhaps TRBD1 (5 bases). This CDR3 has 15 residues. Germline lookup yields CDR1 SGHDT and CDR2 YYEEEE. Between the trimmed V and J ends, which lost 1 base and 10 bases, there was a span of 15 bases.

The count of this clone is one. The gene calls are TRBV4-1 and TRBJ2-1, with D unclear. Trimming stripped 8 bases from V and 3 bases from J, with 11 bases between. The CDR3 length is 13 residues. The germline V gene has CDR1 MGHRA and CDR2 YSYEKL. CDR3: CASSLLDYNEQFF. The CDR3 nucleotides read TGCGCCAGCTCCCTTCTAGACTACAATGAGCAGTTCTTC.

This clone was recorded once. The rearrangement joins TRBV28 to TRBJ2-1; 11 bases fit TRBD2. This CDR3 comprises 15 residues. Germline-derived CDR1 and CDR2 are MDHEN and SYDVKM. J lost 9 bases, V lost 2 bases, and 6 bases had no gene match. CDR3 amino acids: CASSLILAGGIEQFF. CDR3 DNA: TGTGCCAGCAGTTTAATTCTAGCGGGGGGTATTGAGCAGTTCTTC.

This chain links TRBV18 with TRBJ1-4; D perhaps matches TRBD1 (5 bases). Trimming took off 5 bases at V and 8 bases at J, with 15 bases between the two ends. CDR1 is KGHSH and CDR2 is LQKENI in the germline V gene. There are 14 residues in the CDR3. The CDR3 loop is CASSSFQGNEKLFF. In DNA form, the CDR3 reads TGTGCCAGCTCATCGTTCCAGGGTAACGAAAAACTGTTTTTT.

J is TRBJ1-1 and V is TRBV6-6; D not resolved. The V end was cut by 6 bases, the J end by 8 bases, with 10 bases between. The V gene's germline CDR1 is MNHNY and CDR2 SVGAGI (reference sequence). The CDR3 length is 11 residues. CDR3 protein: CASRKMGEAFF. The DNA for the CDR3 is TGTGCCAGCAGAAAAATGGGGGAAGCTTTCTTT.

This clone came up a few times. A far larger clone is one base from this, pointing to a likely read error. The sample holds other DNA sequences that translate to the same CDR3. The genes are TRBV11-3 and TRBJ1-2; D remains ambiguous. CDR1 is SGHNT, CDR2 YENEEA, per germline. The CDR3 spans 11 residues. The germline V and J ends were trimmed by 3 bases and 4 bases, with 3 bases remaining between them. CDR3 sequence reads: CASSLTYGYTF. The CDR3 coding sequence is TGTGCCAGCAGCTTGACCTATGGCTACACCTTC.

The V gene is TRBV15, the J gene TRBJ2-7, with 7 bases matching TRBD1. Germline V gene data show CDR1 as LNHNV and CDR2 as YYDKDF (reference sequence). This CDR3 region has 17 residues. Trimming took 1 base from V and 3 from J; bases not matched to a gene: 12. The CDR3, as DNA: TGTGCCACCAGCAGAGGGACGGAGACAGGGATGGGCTACGAGCAGTACTTC. This sequence encodes CATSRGTETGMGYEQYF.

The chain couples TRBV5-6 to TRBJ2-7; 8 nucleotides agree with TRBD2. Per the germline V gene, CDR1 is SGHDT and CDR2 is YYEEEE. The CDR3 covers 18 residues. V lost 2 bases and J lost 0; bases outside the gene matches: 13. The CDR3 loop reads CASSLNPSASGRSYEQYF. CDR3 DNA sequence: TGTGCCAGCAGCTTAAACCCAAGCGCTAGCGGGCGCTCCTACGAGCAGTACTTC.

This chain connects TRBV7-8 to TRBJ2-7; TRBD1 might be the D (6 bases). Germline values: CDR1 SGHVS, CDR2 FQNEAQ. The CDR3 covers 14 residues. The V and J ends lost 5 bases and 6 bases respectively, with 17 bases between them. The CDR3 region has the DNA TGTGCCAGCAGCGCAGTGTCAGGGGTCGGCGAGCAGTACTTC. Protein sequence: CASSAVSGVGEQYF.

The CDR3 here is CASSLSIERGGLYEQYF. The CDR3, as DNA: TGTGCCAGCAGTTTATCGATAGAGCGGGGGGGTCTCTACGAGCAGTACTTC. The chain recombines TRBV27 with TRBJ2-7; 10 bases fit TRBD2. The germline V gene has CDR1 MNHEY and CDR2 SMNVEV (reference sequence). This CDR3 spans 17 amino acids. Unmatched junction bases numbered 8, after V lost 0 bases and J lost 3 bases.

This clone appeared a few times. The CDR3 DNA reads as TGTGCCAGCAGCTTACAGGTTTCCTATGATGGCTACACCTTC. Amino acids: CASSLQVSYDGYTF. The rearrangement uses TRBV7-9 and TRBJ1-2, with D unresolved. The germline CDR1 and CDR2 sequences are SEHNR and FQNEAQ (reference sequence). Trimming pared 2 bases from V and 6 bases from J, leaving 13 bases between. The CDR3 is made up of 14 amino acids.

This clone was counted between two and nine times. V is TRBV11-2 and J is TRBJ2-7; 7 nucleotides match TRBD2. After removal of 1 base from V and 4 bases from J, the junction contained 7 bases not matched to a gene. The CDR3 is 15 residues long. CDR1 and CDR2 (germline): SGHAT, FQNNGV. The DNA for the CDR3 is TGTGCCAGCAGCTTAGCCCCCCACGGGGGGTACGAGCAGTACTTC. Amino acids: CASSLAPHGGYEQYF.

The gene calls are TRBV28 and TRBJ1-2, with D tentatively TRBD1 (5 bases). Trimming cost V 2 bases and J 5 bases, with 12 bases left between them. In germline, CDR1 is MDHEN, CDR2 SYDVKM. The CDR3 length is 14 residues. For the CDR3, the DNA is TGTGCCAGCAGTTTAGTCCGGGGGGGGTATGGCTACACCTTC. Translation: CASSLVRGGYGYTF.

This clone was counted once. This chain links TRBV27 with TRBJ1-1; unclear D gene. This CDR3 is 14 amino acids long. CDR1 MNHEY and CDR2 SMNVEV come from the germline V gene (reference sequence). Trimming took off 3 bases at V and 0 bases at J, with 8 bases between the two ends. In nucleotides, the CDR3 is TGTGCCAGCAGTTTGAAAGGGATGAACACTGAAGCTTTCTTT. Translated, it gives CASSLKGMNTEAFF.

V gene TRBV6-1 combines with J gene TRBJ1-4; D is undetermined. The CDR3 is 17 amino acids. Trimming left V 1 base short and J 0 bases short, with 12 bases between. Germline V gene sequence: CDR1 MNHNS, CDR2 SASEGT. The CDR3 reads CASSEGHEVATNEKLFF. The CDR3 bases are TGTGCCAGCAGTGAAGGCCATGAGGTTGCAACTAATGAAAAACTGTTTTTT.

CDR3 sequence reads: CASSPPDRGRNEKLFF. CDR3 nucleotide sequence: TGTGCCAGCTCACCACCTGACAGGGGGCGCAACGAAAAACTGTTTTTT. The chain has TRBV18 and TRBJ1-4; 10 bases map to TRBD1. Trimming took 0 bases from V and 8 from J; bases not matched to a gene: 6. Germline V gene sequence: CDR1 KGHSH, CDR2 LQKENI. This CDR3 has 16 residues.

V gene TRBV6-6 combines with J gene TRBJ1-2; no firm D call. The CDR3 has 14 amino acids. V dropped 6 bases and J dropped 6 bases, with 17 bases sitting between them. Germline CDR1 is MNHNY and CDR2 is SVGAGI (reference sequence). In DNA, the CDR3 is TGTGCCAGCAGCCGGGTGGGAGTCAATGATGGCTACACCTTC. This gives the protein CASSRVGVNDGYTF.